One sample yielded the 11 T cell receptor beta chains listed below, sequenced in a study of Ad26.COV2.S vaccination and SARS-CoV-2 variants (dated by TCRdb to the early 2020s). The receptor library was made with the immunoSEQ multiplex PCR assay. As stored in TCRdb, this immuneACCESS dataset retains in-frame rearrangements with V and J assigned. A fraction of the clones does not appear; measured against another copy, unresolved V genes explain less than half of the discrepancy, and the remainder lacks a known reason. This sample lists fewer than 400,000 clones; around nine tenths were detected once. The ten largest clones represent 1.5% to 2% of the sample. Per the publication, the treatment or condition label means: around 19 received Ad26.COV2.S at low or high dose, single or two shots; roughly 5 received placebo; per-sample allocation not given. For vaccine and placebo recipients, repertoires were sequenced using samples collected on day 63 after the first injection.

The source material was peripheral blood, sampled in a trial of Ad26.COV2.S vaccine versus placebo. All receptors come from a person aged 18-65 years who received the Ad26.COV2.S COVID-19 vaccine or a placebo.

The CDR3 DNA is TGCGCCAGCAGCCCCGATGTGGGAGGGCTAGGCGAGCAGTACTTC. It specifies CASSPDVGGLGEQYF. The rearrangement joins TRBV5-1 to TRBJ2-7; TRBD2 matches 7 bases. CDR1 and CDR2 from the germline V gene are SGHRS and YFSETQ. V was clipped by 4 bases and J by 6 bases; unmatched bases: 13. This CDR3 contains 15 residues. Combining the CDR3 with reference TRBV5-1 and TRBJ2-7 gives the whole variable domain KAGVTQTPRYLIKTRGQQVTLSCSPISGHRSVSWYQQTPGQGLQFLFEYFSETQRNKGNFPGRFSGRQFSNSRSEMNVSTLELGDSALYLCASSPDVGGLGEQYFGPGTRLTVT.

The chain employs TRBV6-5 and TRBJ1-5, with a tentative D call TRBD1 (5 bases). Trimming stripped 7 bases from V and 7 bases from J, with 14 bases between. Germline CDR1 is MNHEY and CDR2 is SVGAGI. CDR3 length: 13 residues. The CDR3 reads CASIHPRGQPQHF. For the CDR3, the DNA is TGTGCCAGCATCCACCCTAGGGGCCAGCCCCAGCATTTT.

The rearrangement links TRBV3-1 (or the pseudogene TRBV3-2) to TRBJ2-5, with 10 bases aligning to TRBD2. The V segment lost 0 bases and the J segment 6 bases; nucleotides outside the gene matches: 13. The germline gives CDR1 LGHDT, CDR2 YNNKEL (reference sequence). The CDR3 is made up of 18 amino acids. The CDR3 coding sequence is TGTGCCAGCAGCCAAGAGTCACTAGCGGGGCACCCCCCAAAGACCCAGTACTTC. Translating gives CASSQESLAGHPPKTQYF.

This clone was detected only once. This chain links TRBV30 with TRBJ2-5; D is uncertain. The V gene lost 0 bases and the J gene lost 5 bases, with 7 bases spanning the gap. The CDR3 extends over 12 amino acids. CDR1 is GTSNPN and CDR2 is SVGIG in the germline V gene (reference sequence). In DNA form, the CDR3 reads TGTGCCTGGAGTGTTCAGTGGGAGACCCAGTACTTC. Its translation: CAWSVQWETQYF.

In DNA form, the CDR3 reads TGCGCCAGCAGCTTGGTGGGACAGGGCCTGGGGACTGAAGCTTTCTTT. Its translation is CASSLVGQGLGTEAFF. V and J are TRBV5-1 and TRBJ1-1; the match to TRBD1 covers 9 bases. Trimming removed 0 bases from V and 5 bases from J; junction bases left unmatched: 8. This CDR3 is 16 amino acids long. Germline V gene lookup returns CDR1 SGHRS and CDR2 YFSETQ.

The chain carries TRBV24-1 and TRBJ1-2; D uncertain. Germline assignment: CDR1 KGHDR and CDR2 SFDVKD. CDR3 length equals 12 residues. Trimming cost V 9 bases and J 2 bases, with 9 bases left between them. The CDR3 here is CATGAGNYGYTF. In DNA, the CDR3 is TGTGCCACCGGCGCGGGGAACTATGGCTACACCTTC.

The chain links TRBV7-9 to TRBJ2-3, with a possible D match to TRBD1 (5 bases). V lost 2 bases and J lost 1, with 10 bases in between. This CDR3 comprises 15 residues. CDR1 is SEHNR and CDR2 is FQNEAQ in the germline V gene (reference sequence). CDR3: CASSLQGGGTDTQYF. The DNA for the CDR3 is TGTGCCAGCAGCTTACAGGGCGGTGGCACAGATACGCAGTATTTT.

The rearrangement uses TRBV11-2 and TRBJ2-1, with no clear D. Trimming pared 5 bases from V and 8 bases from J, leaving 19 bases between. Germline CDR1 SGHAT, CDR2 FQNNGV. The CDR3 contains 15 residues. Here the CDR3 DNA reads TGTGCCAGCAGCCCCGCGCCCTCCCCATTCGATGAGCAGTTCTTC. This gives the protein CASSPAPSPFDEQFF.

This rearrangement joins TRBV5-5 to TRBJ1-5; 7 bases are a match to TRBD1. The CDR3 consists of 16 residues. J gave up 4 bases and V 4 bases, and 11 bases lay outside the gene matches. In germline, CDR1 is SGHKS, CDR2 YYEKEE (reference sequence). The CDR3 region has the DNA TGTGCCAGCAGCACCTTAACAGGGGTAGGGAATCAGCCCCAGCATTTT. This encodes CASSTLTGVGNQPQHF.

The V call is TRBV10-3, the J call TRBJ1-1; D remains unclear. This CDR3 has 14 residues. CDR1 is ENHRY, CDR2 SYGVKD, per germline. V gave up 10 bases and J gave up 6 bases, with 21 bases separating them. The DNA of the CDR3 is TGTGCCACCCGGGAGGGATTCGGGGTGGCTGAAGCTTTCTTT. Translation: CATREGFGVAEAFF.

This chain connects TRBV6-6 to TRBJ2-1; D is undetermined. The germline gives CDR1 MNHNY, CDR2 SVGAGI (reference sequence). The CDR3 spans 10 residues. V was shortened by 4 bases and J by 9 bases, with 4 bases between the two germline ends. CDR3 sequence: CASSSIEQFF. The CDR3 DNA reads as TGTGCCAGCAGTTCCATTGAGCAGTTCTTC.